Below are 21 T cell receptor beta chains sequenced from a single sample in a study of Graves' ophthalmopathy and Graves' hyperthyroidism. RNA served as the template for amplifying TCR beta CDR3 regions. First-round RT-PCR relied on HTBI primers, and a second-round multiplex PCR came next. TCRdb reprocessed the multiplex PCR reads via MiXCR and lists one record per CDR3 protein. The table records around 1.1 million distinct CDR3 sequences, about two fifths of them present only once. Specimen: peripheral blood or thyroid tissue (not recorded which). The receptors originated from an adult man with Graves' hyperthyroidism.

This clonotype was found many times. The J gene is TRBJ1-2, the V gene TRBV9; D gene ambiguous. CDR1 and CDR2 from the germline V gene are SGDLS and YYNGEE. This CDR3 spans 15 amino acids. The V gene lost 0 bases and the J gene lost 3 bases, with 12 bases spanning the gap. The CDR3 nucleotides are TGTGCCAGCAGCGTAGAACAAGGATTGGACTATGGCTACACCTTC. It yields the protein CASSVEQGLDYGYTF.

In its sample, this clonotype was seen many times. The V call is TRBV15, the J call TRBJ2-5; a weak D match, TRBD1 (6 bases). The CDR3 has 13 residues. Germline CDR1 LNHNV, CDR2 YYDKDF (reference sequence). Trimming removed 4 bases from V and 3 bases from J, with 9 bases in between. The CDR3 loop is CATSKGVEETQYF. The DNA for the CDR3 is TGTGCCACCAGCAAGGGGGTAGAAGAGACCCAGTACTTC.

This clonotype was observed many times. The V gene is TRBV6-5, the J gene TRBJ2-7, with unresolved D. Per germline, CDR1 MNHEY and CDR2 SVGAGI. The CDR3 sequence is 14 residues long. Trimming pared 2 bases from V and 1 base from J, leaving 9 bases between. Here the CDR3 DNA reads TGTGCCAGCAGTTACGGGCAGTCGTCCTACGAGCAGTACTTC. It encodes CASSYGQSSYEQYF.

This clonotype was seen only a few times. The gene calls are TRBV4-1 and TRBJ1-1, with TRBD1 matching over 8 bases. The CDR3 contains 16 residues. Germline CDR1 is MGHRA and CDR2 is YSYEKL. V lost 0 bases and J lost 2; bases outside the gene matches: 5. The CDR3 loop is CASSQDKAGGNTEAFF. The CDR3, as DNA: TGCGCCAGCAGCCAAGATAAGGCAGGGGGCAACACTGAAGCTTTCTTT.

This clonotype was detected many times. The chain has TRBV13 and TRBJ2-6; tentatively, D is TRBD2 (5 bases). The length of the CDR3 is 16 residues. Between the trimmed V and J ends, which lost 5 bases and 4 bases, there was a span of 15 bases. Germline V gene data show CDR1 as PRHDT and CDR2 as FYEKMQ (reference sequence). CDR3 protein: CASSPHRSGGANVLTF. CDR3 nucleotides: TGTGCCAGCAGCCCCCATCGGAGCGGAGGGGCCAACGTCCTGACTTTC.

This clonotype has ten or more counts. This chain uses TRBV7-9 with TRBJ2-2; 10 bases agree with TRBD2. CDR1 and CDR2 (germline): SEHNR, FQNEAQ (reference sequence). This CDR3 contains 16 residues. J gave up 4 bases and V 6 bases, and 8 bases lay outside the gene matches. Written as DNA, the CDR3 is TGTGCCAGCAGACCAAGCGGGGGGGCCGTCACCGGGGAGCTGTTTTTT. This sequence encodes CASRPSGGAVTGELFF.

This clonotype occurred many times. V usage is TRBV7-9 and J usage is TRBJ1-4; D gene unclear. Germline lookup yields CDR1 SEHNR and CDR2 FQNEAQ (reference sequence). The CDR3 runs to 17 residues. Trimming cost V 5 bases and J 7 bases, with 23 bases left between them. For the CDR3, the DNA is TGTGCCAGCAGCGACGCAGGTGGAGTCCCGGCGGCTGAAAAACTGTTTTTT. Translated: CASSDAGGVPAAEKLFF.

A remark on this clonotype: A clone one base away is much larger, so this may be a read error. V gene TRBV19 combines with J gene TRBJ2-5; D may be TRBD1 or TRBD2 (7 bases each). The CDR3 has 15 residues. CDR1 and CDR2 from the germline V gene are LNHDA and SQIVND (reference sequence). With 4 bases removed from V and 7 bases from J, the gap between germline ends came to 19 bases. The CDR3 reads CASSTWDSSGGTQYF. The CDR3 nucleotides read TGTGCCAGTAGTACCTGGGACAGTTCGGGGGGGACCCAGTACTTC.

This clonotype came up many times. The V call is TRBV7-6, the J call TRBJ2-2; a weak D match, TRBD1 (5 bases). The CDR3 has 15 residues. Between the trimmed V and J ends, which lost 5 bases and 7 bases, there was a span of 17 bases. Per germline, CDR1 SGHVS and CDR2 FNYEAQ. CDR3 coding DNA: TGTGCCAGCAGCCAAAACGAGCAGGGTATCGGGGAGCTGTTTTTT. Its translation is CASSQNEQGIGELFF.

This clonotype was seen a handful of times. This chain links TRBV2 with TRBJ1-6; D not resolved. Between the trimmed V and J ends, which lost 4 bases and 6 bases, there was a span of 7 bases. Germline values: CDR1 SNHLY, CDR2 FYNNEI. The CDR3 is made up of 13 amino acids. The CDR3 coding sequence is TGTGCCAGCAGTGCAGAGGGTAATTCACCCCTCCACTTT. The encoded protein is CASSAEGNSPLHF.

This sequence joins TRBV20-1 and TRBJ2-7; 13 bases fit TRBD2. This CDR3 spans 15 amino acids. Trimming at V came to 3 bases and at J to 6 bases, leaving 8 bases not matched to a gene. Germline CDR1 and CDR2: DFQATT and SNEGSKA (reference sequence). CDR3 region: CSARGGTSGIREQYF. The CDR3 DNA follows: TGCAGTGCTAGGGGAGGGACTAGCGGGATTCGCGAGCAGTACTTC.

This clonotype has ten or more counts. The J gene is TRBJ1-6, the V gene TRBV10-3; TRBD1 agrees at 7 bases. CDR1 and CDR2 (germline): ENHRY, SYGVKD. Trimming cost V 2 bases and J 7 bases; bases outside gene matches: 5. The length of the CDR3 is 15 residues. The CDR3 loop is CAISENRGQNSPLHF. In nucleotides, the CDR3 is TGTGCCATCAGTGAGAACAGGGGACAGAATTCACCCCTCCACTTT.

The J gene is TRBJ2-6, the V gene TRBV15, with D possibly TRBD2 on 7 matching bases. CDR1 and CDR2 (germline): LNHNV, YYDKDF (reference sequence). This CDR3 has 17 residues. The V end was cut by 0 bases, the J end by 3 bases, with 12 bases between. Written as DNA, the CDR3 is TGTGCCACCAGCAGAGATCGGGGGGCAAGTGGGGCCAACGTCCTGACTTTC. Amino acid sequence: CATSRDRGASGANVLTF.

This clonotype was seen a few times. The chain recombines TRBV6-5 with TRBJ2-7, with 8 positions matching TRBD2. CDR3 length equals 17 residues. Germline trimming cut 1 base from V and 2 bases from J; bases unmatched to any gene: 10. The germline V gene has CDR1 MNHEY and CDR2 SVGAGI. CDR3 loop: CASSYFIVAGRPYEQYF. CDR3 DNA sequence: TGTGCCAGCAGTTACTTTATCGTAGCGGGGCGACCCTACGAGCAGTACTTC.

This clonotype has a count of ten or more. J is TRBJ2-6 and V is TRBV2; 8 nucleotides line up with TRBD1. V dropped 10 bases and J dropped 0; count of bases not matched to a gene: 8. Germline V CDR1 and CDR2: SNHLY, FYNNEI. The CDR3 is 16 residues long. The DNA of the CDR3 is TGTGCCATAGGACAGGGTTTGAGCTCTGGGGCCAACGTCCTGACTTTC. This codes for CAIGQGLSSGANVLTF.

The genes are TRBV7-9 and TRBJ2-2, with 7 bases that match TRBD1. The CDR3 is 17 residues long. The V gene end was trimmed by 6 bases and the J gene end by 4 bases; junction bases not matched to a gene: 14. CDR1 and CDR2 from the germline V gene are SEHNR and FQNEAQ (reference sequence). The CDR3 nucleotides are TGTGCCAGCAGAATGGGAAGGGGGCAGCGTATCACCGGGGAGCTGTTTTTT. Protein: CASRMGRGQRITGELFF. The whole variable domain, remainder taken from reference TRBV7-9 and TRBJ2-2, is DTGVSQNPRHKITKRGQNVTFRCDPISEHNRLYWYRQTLGQGPEFLTYFQNEAQLEKSRLLSDRFSAERPKGSFSTLEIQRTEQGDSAMYLCASRMGRGQRITGELFFGEGSRLTVL.

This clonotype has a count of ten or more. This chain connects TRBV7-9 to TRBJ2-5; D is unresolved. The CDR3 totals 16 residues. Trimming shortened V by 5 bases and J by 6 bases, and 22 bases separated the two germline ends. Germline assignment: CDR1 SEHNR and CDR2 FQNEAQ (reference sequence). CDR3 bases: TGTGCCAGCAGCGCTCATTGGGTGGGTCTAGGAAAGACCCAGTACTTC. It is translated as CASSAHWVGLGKTQYF.

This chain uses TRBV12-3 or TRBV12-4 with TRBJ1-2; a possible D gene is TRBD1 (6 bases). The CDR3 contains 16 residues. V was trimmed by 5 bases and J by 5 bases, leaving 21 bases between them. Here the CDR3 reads CASSQGGEEGWYGYTF. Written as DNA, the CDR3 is TGTGCCAGCAGTCAAGGGGGGGAGGAGGGGTGGTATGGCTACACCTTC.

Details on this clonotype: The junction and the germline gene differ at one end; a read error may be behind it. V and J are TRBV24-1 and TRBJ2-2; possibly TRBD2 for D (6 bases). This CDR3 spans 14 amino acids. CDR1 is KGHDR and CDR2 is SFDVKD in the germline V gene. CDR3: CATGGGTNTGELLF. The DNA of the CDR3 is TGTGCCACCGGTGGGGGGACGAACACCGGGGAGCTGCTTTTT.

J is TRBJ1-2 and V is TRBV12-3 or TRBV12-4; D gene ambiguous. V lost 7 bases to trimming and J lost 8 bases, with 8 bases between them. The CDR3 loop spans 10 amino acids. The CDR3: CASNHPGYTF. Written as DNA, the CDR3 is TGTGCCAGCAATCATCCAGGCTACACCTTC.

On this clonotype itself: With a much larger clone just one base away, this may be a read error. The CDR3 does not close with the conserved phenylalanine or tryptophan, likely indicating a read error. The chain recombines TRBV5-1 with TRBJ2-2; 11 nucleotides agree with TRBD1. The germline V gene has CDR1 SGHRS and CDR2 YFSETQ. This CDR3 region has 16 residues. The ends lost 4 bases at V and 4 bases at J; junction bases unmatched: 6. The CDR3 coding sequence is TGCGCCAGCAGCGTAGGGACAGGGGGTGTCACCGGGGAGCTGTTTTCT. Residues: CASSVGTGGVTGELFS.